These 16 T cell receptor beta chains were sequenced from one sample in a study of Ad26.COV2.S vaccination and SARS-CoV-2 variants. Produced via immunoSEQ multiplex PCR; TCRdb's table is partial and in-frame only. The sample consists of around 370,000 clones, about 85% of them appearing once. The treatment is: some 19 received Ad26.COV2.S at low or high dose, single or two shots; 5 received placebo; per-sample allocation not given. The samples were gathered on day 63 after the first injection of vaccine or placebo. The source material was peripheral blood, sampled in a trial of Ad26.COV2.S vaccine versus placebo. These receptors came from a person between 18 and 59 years old who received the Ad26.COV2.S COVID-19 vaccine or a placebo.

This chain links TRBV7-9 with TRBJ1-2; D is unclear. V was trimmed by 3 bases and J by 5 bases, leaving 10 bases between them. The CDR3 consists of 13 residues. In germline, CDR1 is SEHNR, CDR2 FQNEAQ (reference sequence). CDR3 DNA: TGTGCCAGCAGCTTTTCGGAAGGATATGGCTACACCTTC. Amino acids: CASSFSEGYGYTF.

For the CDR3, the DNA is TGTGCCAGCAGCCCGTCCCGGGACAGAAACTATGGCTACACCTTC. This translates into CASSPSRDRNYGYTF. The chain uses TRBV16 and TRBJ1-2, with 7 positions matching TRBD1. V shed 4 bases and J 2 bases; nucleotides not matched to a gene: 7. In germline, CDR1 is KGHSY, CDR2 FQNENV. This CDR3 contains 15 residues.

The chain couples TRBV30 to TRBJ1-1; D gene unclear. There are 14 residues in the CDR3. The V and J ends lost 0 bases and 6 bases respectively, with 14 bases between them. Germline CDR1 GTSNPN, CDR2 SVGIG (reference sequence). CDR3 in amino acids: CAWSVFSGTSEAFF. CDR3 nucleotide sequence: TGTGCCTGGAGTGTCTTTTCAGGAACCTCTGAAGCTTTCTTT. Variable domain in full (rest from reference TRBV30 and TRBJ1-1): SQTIHQWPATLVQPVGSPLSLECTVEGTSNPNLYWYRQAAGRGLQLLFYSVGIGQISSEVPQNLSASRPQDRQFILSSKKLLLSDSGFYLCAWSVFSGTSEAFFGQGTRLTVV.

This clone was observed a single time. This rearrangement joins TRBV7-9 to TRBJ1-6, with D maybe TRBD1 (6 bases). CDR1 and CDR2 (germline): SEHNR, FQNEAQ (reference sequence). Trimming took 3 bases from V and 15 from J, leaving 15 bases between them. The CDR3 contains 13 residues. The chain's CDR3 is CASSLGTGWVLHF. For the CDR3, the DNA is TGTGCCAGCAGCTTGGGTACAGGGTGGGTCCTCCACTTT.

This sequence joins TRBV5-1 and TRBJ2-2; weak D call: TRBD1 (5 bases). This CDR3 spans 14 amino acids. CDR1 SGHRS and CDR2 YFSETQ come from the germline V gene. V lost 4 bases to trimming and J lost 4 bases, with 11 bases between them. Here the CDR3 reads CASSISGITGELFF. In nucleotides, the CDR3 is TGCGCCAGCAGCATCTCAGGGATCACCGGGGAGCTGTTTTTT.

This clone was seen a single time. This sequence joins TRBV3-1 (or the pseudogene TRBV3-2) and TRBJ1-1; weak D call: TRBD1 (5 bases). Per germline, CDR1 LGHDT and CDR2 YNNKEL (reference sequence). Trimming shortened V by 4 bases and J by 5 bases, and 14 bases separated the two germline ends. The CDR3 runs 14 residues. CDR3 in amino acids: CASSLRGIDTEAFF. Written as DNA, the CDR3 is TGTGCCAGCAGCCTAAGGGGAATAGATACTGAAGCTTTCTTT.

This chain connects TRBV7-9 to TRBJ1-3, with D possibly matching TRBD1 (5 bases). V shed 8 bases and J shed 4 bases, with 12 bases lying between them. The CDR3 is 13 residues long. Germline values: CDR1 SEHNR, CDR2 FQNEAQ (reference sequence). CDR3 residues: CASSIAGGNTIYF. CDR3 sequence (DNA): TGTGCCAGCTCAATAGCAGGGGGAAACACCATATATTTT.

This rearrangement joins TRBV5-4 to TRBJ2-7, with no clear D. The CDR3 contains 18 residues. The V gene lost 2 bases and the J gene lost 0 bases, with 21 bases spanning the gap. Germline loops: CDR1 SGHNT, CDR2 YYREEE (reference sequence). The CDR3 spells CASSFRAPLQRSSYEQYF. The DNA for the CDR3 is TGTGCCAGCAGCTTCCGGGCCCCCCTCCAGCGTAGCTCCTACGAGCAGTACTTC.

The V gene is TRBV29-1, the J gene TRBJ2-3; no reliable D call. Germline CDR1 is SQVTM and CDR2 is ANQGSEA. This CDR3 has 14 amino acids. V dropped 3 bases and J dropped 0 bases, with 10 bases sitting between them. The CDR3 DNA reads TGCAGCGTTGATCCGGGTCCAAGCACAGATACGCAGTATTTT. Residues: CSVDPGPSTDTQYF.

V usage is TRBV5-1 and J usage is TRBJ2-1; possibly TRBD1 for D (6 bases). There are 16 residues in the CDR3. The germline V and J ends were trimmed by 0 bases and 2 bases, with 12 bases remaining between them. CDR1 is SGHRS, CDR2 YFSETQ, per germline. The CDR3: CASSLAGTSTYNEQFF. The CDR3 DNA sequence: TGCGCCAGCAGCTTGGCAGGGACATCGACCTACAATGAGCAGTTCTTC. The full variable domain, its missing parts supplied by reference TRBV5-1 and TRBJ2-1, is KAGVTQTPRYLIKTRGQQVTLSCSPISGHRSVSWYQQTPGQGLQFLFEYFSETQRNKGNFPGRFSGRQFSNSRSEMNVSTLELGDSALYLCASSLAGTSTYNEQFFGPGTRLTVL.

As to this clone: This sample also contains other DNA sequences that code for the same CDR3. The rearrangement uses TRBV10-3 and TRBJ1-6, with D unclear. Germline lookup yields CDR1 ENHRY and CDR2 SYGVKD. The CDR3 contains 14 residues. V lost 3 bases and J 5 bases, leaving 8 bases between the germline ends. CDR3 sequence reads: CAISDGLNNSPLHF. In DNA form, the CDR3 reads TGTGCCATCAGTGACGGACTGAATAATTCACCCCTCCACTTT.

This clone was seen just once. This chain links TRBV19 with TRBJ1-6; no definite D call. The CDR3 length is 17 residues. Germline loops: CDR1 LNHDA, CDR2 SQIVND (reference sequence). V was cut by 5 bases and J by 2 bases, with 16 bases left in between. CDR3: CASSGGLFLAYNSPLHF. Here the CDR3 DNA reads TGTGCCAGTAGTGGAGGACTGTTTTTGGCCTATAATTCACCCCTCCACTTT.

This clone qualifies as medium-sized. V gene TRBV11-3 combines with J gene TRBJ2-2; maybe TRBD2 (6 bases). Trimming removed 5 bases at V and 5 bases at J, with 15 bases between. The length of the CDR3 is 15 residues. Germline V lookup: CDR1 SGHNT, CDR2 YENEEA. The CDR3 spells CASSQWRGGTGELFF. The CDR3, as DNA: TGTGCCAGCAGCCAATGGAGGGGTGGAACCGGGGAGCTGTTTTTT.

The chain carries TRBV10-3 and TRBJ1-1; D gene unclear. Germline CDR1 reads ENHRY; CDR2 reads SYGVKD. Trimming cost V 3 bases and J 1 base, with 12 bases left between them. This CDR3 comprises 15 residues. CDR3 DNA: TGTGCCATCAGTGAAGTCTCTGAAGAGAACACTGAAGCTTTCTTT. Translation gives CAISEVSEENTEAFF.

The gene calls are TRBV4-1 and TRBJ2-7, with 10 positions matching TRBD1. V lost 4 bases, J lost 2 bases, and 5 bases stayed unmatched. From germline, CDR1 is MGHRA and CDR2 YSYEKL. This CDR3 is built from 15 residues. The CDR3 DNA follows: TGCGCCAGCAGCCGCGGACAGGGGGTCGCCTACGAGCAGTACTTC. Translation: CASSRGQGVAYEQYF.

The chain uses TRBV5-8 and TRBJ2-7; TRBD1 is a possible D gene (6 bases). The CDR3 contains 14 residues. CDR1 SGHTS and CDR2 YDEGEE come from the germline V gene. V lost 0 bases and J lost 3, with 10 bases in between. The CDR3 sequence is CASSLGLGGYEQYF. CDR3 in DNA: TGTGCCAGCAGCTTGGGGCTAGGGGGCTACGAGCAGTACTTC. The full variable domain, with the rest looked up from reference TRBV5-8 and TRBJ2-7, is EAGVTQSPTHLIKTRGQQATLRCSPISGHTSVYWYQQALGLGLQFLLWYDEGEERNRGNFPPRFSGRQFPNYSSELNVNALELEDSALYLCASSLGLGGYEQYFGPGTRLTVT.